These 30 T cell receptor beta chains came from one sample sequenced in a study of T cell responses to AZD1222 COVID-19 vaccine. Here immunoSEQ multiplex PCR was the method, and the copy in TCRdb shows in-frame clones only, minus some. The table shows around 100,000 clones, with about 88% occurring only once. The source material was peripheral blood, sampled on day 0 of AZD1222 vaccination. These receptors were taken from an adult in good health.

As concerns this clone: Compared with germline, one end of the junction differs, possibly owing to a read error. The V call is TRBV5-1, the J call TRBJ2-1; 11 bases are a match to TRBD2. The CDR3 covers 15 residues. Germline V CDR1 and CDR2: SGHRS, YFSETQ. The CDR3 coding sequence is TGCGCCAGCAGACTAGCGGGGGTTACCTACAATGATCAGTTCTTC. It specifies CASRLAGVTYNDQFF.

The chain links TRBV5-6 to TRBJ2-1; D perhaps matches TRBD1 (6 bases). This CDR3 has 17 amino acids. The germline V and J ends were trimmed by 0 bases and 0 bases, with 13 bases remaining between them. Germline values: CDR1 SGHDT, CDR2 YYEEEE. The CDR3 sequence is CASSLAQGPSSYNEQFF. The CDR3 region has the DNA TGTGCCAGCAGCTTGGCCCAGGGGCCCAGCTCCTACAATGAGCAGTTCTTC.

This chain joins TRBV7-2 and TRBJ1-1; TRBD1 agrees at 7 bases. The CDR3 loop spans 15 amino acids. J gave up 0 bases and V 4 bases, and 5 bases lay outside the gene matches. The germline V gene encodes CDR1 SGHTA and CDR2 FQGNSA. The CDR3 protein is CASSSRQGMNTEAFF. In DNA form, the CDR3 reads TGTGCCAGCAGCTCAAGACAGGGAATGAACACTGAAGCTTTCTTT.

The V and J genes are TRBV19 and TRBJ2-7; D call uncertain. V lost 3 bases to trimming and J lost 2 bases, with 11 bases between them. The germline gives CDR1 LNHDA, CDR2 SQIVND (reference sequence). This CDR3 region has 14 residues. The CDR3 region has the DNA TGTGCCAGTAGTATTAAAGCAGGTACCTACGAGCAGTACTTC. It yields the protein CASSIKAGTYEQYF.

This chain connects TRBV9 to TRBJ1-4, with D possibly TRBD1 on 5 matching bases. This CDR3 is built from 13 residues. Germline loops: CDR1 SGDLS, CDR2 YYNGEE. V gave up 4 bases and J gave up 8 bases, with 12 bases separating them. The CDR3 bases are TGTGCCAGCAGCCCGCAGGGATGGGAAAAACTGTTTTTT. As protein: CASSPQGWEKLFF.

The V and J genes are TRBV11-2 and TRBJ1-1; 9 nucleotides agree with TRBD1. The CDR3 contains 16 residues. Germline V gives CDR1 SGHAT, CDR2 FQNNGV. The trim removed 1 base at V and 2 bases at J, leaving 5 bases unmatched. CDR3 DNA sequence: TGTGCCAGCAGCTTAGGACAGGGGGAGATCAACACTGAAGCTTTCTTT. It encodes CASSLGQGEINTEAFF.

The chain couples TRBV5-4 to TRBJ1-1, with a weak D call TRBD1 (6 bases). With 7 bases removed from V and 5 bases from J, the gap between germline ends came to 15 bases. Germline-derived CDR1 and CDR2 are SGHNT and YYREEE (reference sequence). This CDR3 contains 13 residues. CDR3 nucleotide sequence: TGTGCCAGCCGAACCGGGGGGCAGACTGAAGCTTTCTTT. It is translated as CASRTGGQTEAFF.

The chain combines TRBV11-2 with TRBJ2-5; 7 bases match TRBD1. Germline values: CDR1 SGHAT, CDR2 FQNNGV. This CDR3 region has 18 residues. J was trimmed by 1 base and V by 3 bases; bases with no gene match: 14. In DNA, the CDR3 is TGTGCCAGCAGCTTTAGGGCCACGACAGGGAGCGGCCAAGAGACCCAGTACTTC. Residues: CASSFRATTGSGQETQYF.

The CDR3 sequence is CASTRLAAPYNEQFF. The DNA of the CDR3 is TGTGCCAGCACCCGACTAGCGGCTCCCTACAATGAGCAGTTCTTC. The rearrangement links TRBV7-3 to TRBJ2-1, with TRBD2 matching over 9 bases. The CDR3 extends over 15 amino acids. V dropped 7 bases and J dropped 2; count of bases not matched to a gene: 6. Germline V gives CDR1 SGHTA, CDR2 FQGTGA.

The genes are TRBV30 and TRBJ1-4; no clear D gene. Germline lookup yields CDR1 GTSNPN and CDR2 SVGIG (reference sequence). This CDR3 has 13 amino acids. Trimming took 3 bases from V and 8 from J, leaving 13 bases between them. As DNA, the CDR3 is TGTGCCTGGAGACGAGGGTTTGGCGAAAAACTGTTTTTT. Encoded protein: CAWRRGFGEKLFF.

The gene calls are TRBV30 and TRBJ2-1; no definite D call. V lost 5 bases to trimming and J lost 4 bases, with 6 bases between them. The CDR3 runs 11 residues. Germline CDR1 and CDR2: GTSNPN and SVGIG (reference sequence). The CDR3, as DNA: TGTGCCTGGGATACTTACAATGAGCAGTTCTTC. Translating it yields CAWDTYNEQFF. Full variable domain (rest looked up from reference TRBV30 and TRBJ2-1): SQTIHQWPATLVQPVGSPLSLECTVEGTSNPNLYWYRQAAGRGLQLLFYSVGIGQISSEVPQNLSASRPQDRQFILSSKKLLLSDSGFYLCAWDTYNEQFFGPGTRLTVL.

The chain combines TRBV6-2 or TRBV6-3 with TRBJ2-7, with unresolved D. This CDR3 spans 13 amino acids. The germline V gene encodes CDR1 MNHEY and CDR2 SVGEGT. V was pared by 0 bases and J by 7 bases, with 10 bases between. The CDR3 region has the DNA TGTGCCAGCAGTTACTCAGGTCGAGTTGAGCAGTACTTC. Translated, it gives CASSYSGRVEQYF.

This clone was detected only a few times. This sequence joins TRBV15 and TRBJ2-1, with a tentative D call TRBD2 (5 bases). Per the germline V gene, CDR1 is LNHNV and CDR2 is YYDKDF (reference sequence). There are 17 residues in the CDR3. Between the trimmed V and J ends, which lost 1 base and 5 bases, there was a span of 18 bases. The CDR3 region is CATSRASRVPRDNEQFF. The DNA for the CDR3 is TGTGCCACCAGCAGAGCTAGCAGAGTCCCCCGCGACAATGAGCAGTTCTTC. Using reference TRBV15 and TRBJ2-1 for the parts outside the CDR3, the full variable domain is DAMVIQNPRYQVTQFGKPVTLSCSQTLNHNVMYWYQQKSSQAPKLLFHYYDKDFNNEADTPDNFQSRRPNTSFCFLDIRSPGLGDTAMYLCATSRASRVPRDNEQFFGPGTRLTVL.

The genes are TRBV27 and TRBJ2-7, with TRBD1 matching over 9 bases. V was clipped by 5 bases and J by 4 bases; unmatched bases: 9. In germline, CDR1 is MNHEY, CDR2 SMNVEV (reference sequence). The CDR3 spans 15 residues. The CDR3 coding sequence is TGTGCCAGCAGTCTACTGGGACAGGGAAATTACGAGCAGTACTTC. It codes for CASSLLGQGNYEQYF.

The chain combines TRBV5-1 with TRBJ1-1; TRBD1 matches at 9 bases. This CDR3 spans 14 amino acids. The ends lost 3 bases at V and 1 base at J; junction bases unmatched: 1. In germline, CDR1 is SGHRS, CDR2 YFSETQ. CDR3 coding DNA: TGCGCCAGCAGCTCACAGGGGGCGAACACTGAAGCTTTCTTT. This translates into CASSSQGANTEAFF. The full variable domain, in which reference TRBV5-1 and TRBJ1-1 provide the parts outside the CDR3, is KAGVTQTPRYLIKTRGQQVTLSCSPISGHRSVSWYQQTPGQGLQFLFEYFSETQRNKGNFPGRFSGRQFSNSRSEMNVSTLELGDSALYLCASSSQGANTEAFFGQGTRLTVV.

This chain joins TRBV5-1 and TRBJ2-5; 7 nucleotides agree with TRBD1. This CDR3 comprises 14 residues. The germline V gene has CDR1 SGHRS and CDR2 YFSETQ. After removal of 3 bases from V and 1 base from J, the junction contained 3 bases not matched to a gene. The CDR3: CASSSTGPQETQYF. The CDR3 DNA follows: TGCGCCAGCAGCTCGACAGGGCCCCAAGAGACCCAGTACTTC.

The chain has TRBV4-2 and TRBJ2-7; D is ambiguous. Germline assignment: CDR1 LGHNA and CDR2 YNFKEQ. Trimming stripped 1 base from V and 4 bases from J, with 11 bases between. The CDR3 length is 14 residues. The CDR3 DNA is TGTGCCAGCAGCCAAGGGCAGTTCACTTACGAGCAGTACTTC. Translated: CASSQGQFTYEQYF.

The chain has TRBV15 and TRBJ2-4; 9 positions match TRBD2. V lost 7 bases to trimming and J lost 8 bases; unmatched junction nucleotides: 6. In germline, CDR1 is LNHNV, CDR2 YYDKDF (reference sequence). The CDR3 sequence is 13 residues long. The CDR3 DNA is TGTGCCACCACGACTGCGGGGGGGTACATTCAGTACTTC. Translation gives CATTTAGGYIQYF.

The V call is TRBV18, the J call TRBJ1-2; D uncertain. The germline CDR1 and CDR2 sequences are KGHSH and LQKENI. The CDR3 extends over 13 amino acids. V lost 2 bases and J lost 3, with 7 bases in between. CDR3 coding DNA: TGTGCCAGCTCACCAGTCCGAGACTATGGCTACACCTTC. Translating gives CASSPVRDYGYTF.

The CDR3 DNA reads as TGTGCCATCAGTGATGTACTCGGGGGGACGAATGGCTACACCTTC. Its protein product is CAISDVLGGTNGYTF. This chain joins TRBV10-3 and TRBJ1-2; D perhaps matches TRBD1 (5 bases). Between the trimmed V and J ends, which lost 3 bases and 6 bases, there was a span of 17 bases. This CDR3 region has 15 residues. Germline CDR1 and CDR2: ENHRY and SYGVKD.

This chain links TRBV24-1 with TRBJ2-5, with TRBD1 matching 9 bases. Trimming removed 4 bases from V and 5 bases from J; junction bases left unmatched: 7. The germline gives CDR1 KGHDR, CDR2 SFDVKD. The CDR3 has 15 amino acids. The CDR3 loop is CATSDIGTGRETQYF. The CDR3 nucleotides read TGTGCCACCAGTGACATTGGGACAGGGCGTGAGACCCAGTACTTC.

The rearrangement uses TRBV6-5 and TRBJ1-4, with TRBD1 matching 7 bases. This CDR3 has 14 residues. CDR1 MNHEY and CDR2 SVGAGI come from the germline V gene. V gave up 6 bases and J gave up 3 bases; unmatched junction bases: 4. As DNA, the CDR3 is TGTGCCAGCAGACTACAGGGGCCTAATGAAAAACTGTTTTTT. Protein sequence: CASRLQGPNEKLFF.

This chain connects TRBV19 to TRBJ1-4; TRBD1 agrees at 8 bases. V dropped 6 bases and J dropped 7; count of bases not matched to a gene: 4. The length of the CDR3 is 13 residues. Germline V gives CDR1 LNHDA, CDR2 SQIVND (reference sequence). The CDR3, as DNA: TGTGCCAGTAGAAGGACAGGGACTGAAAAACTGTTTTTT. It yields the protein CASRRTGTEKLFF.

V and J are TRBV27 and TRBJ2-4; D perhaps matches TRBD1 (8 bases). Germline CDR1 MNHEY, CDR2 SMNVEV (reference sequence). The CDR3 loop spans 15 amino acids. V was cut by 8 bases and J by 0 bases, with 14 bases left in between. CDR3: CASGQGGEAKNIQYF. In nucleotides, the CDR3 is TGTGCCAGCGGACAGGGAGGGGAAGCCAAAAACATTCAGTACTTC.

With respect to this clone: A read error may account for a junction end that differs from germline. The chain joins TRBV7-7 to TRBJ2-6; D might be TRBD2 (6 bases). The CDR3 consists of 22 residues. Germline lookup yields CDR1 SSHAT and CDR2 FNYEAQ (reference sequence). The CDR3 region has the DNA TGTGCTAGCAGCTTAGCGTACGGGGATAAGGATAGCGGATTCTCTGGGGCCAACGTCCTGACTTTC. It encodes CASSLAYGDKDSGFSGANVLTF. The full variable domain, in which reference TRBV7-7 and TRBJ2-6 provide the parts outside the CDR3, is GAGVSQSPRYKVTKRGQDVTLRCDPISSHATLYWYQQALGQGPEFLTYFNYEAQPDKSGLPSDRFSAERPEGSISTLTIQRTEQRDSAMYRCASSLAYGDKDSGFSGANVLTFGAGSRLTVL.

The chain combines TRBV19 with TRBJ2-1; 7 bases fit TRBD1. Germline V gene sequence: CDR1 LNHDA, CDR2 SQIVND (reference sequence). J lost 5 bases, V lost 1 base, and 2 bases had no gene match. CDR3 length equals 14 residues. The CDR3: CASSIAGQNNEQFF. The CDR3, as DNA: TGTGCCAGTAGTATAGCGGGACAGAACAATGAGCAGTTCTTC.

V and J are TRBV28 and TRBJ2-7, with D unclear. Looked up from germline, CDR1 is MDHEN and CDR2 is SYDVKM. This CDR3 is built from 14 residues. Trimming cost V 6 bases and J 5 bases, with 17 bases left between them. The CDR3 reads CASRPLVHLHEQYF. CDR3 in DNA: TGTGCCAGCAGACCCCTGGTTCATCTGCACGAGCAGTACTTC.

The J gene is TRBJ2-7, the V gene TRBV24-1, with D tentatively TRBD1 (5 bases). The CDR3 runs 13 residues. With 2 bases removed from V and 6 bases from J, the gap between germline ends came to 10 bases. Germline assignment: CDR1 KGHDR and CDR2 SFDVKD. The CDR3 is CATSDSRAIEQYF. The CDR3 nucleotides are TGTGCCACCAGTGATTCCAGGGCGATCGAGCAGTACTTC.

The chain is built from TRBV5-8 and TRBJ2-1, with 11 bases fitting TRBD2. Per the germline V gene, CDR1 is SGHTS and CDR2 is YDEGEE. CDR3 size: 17 residues. The V and J ends lost 1 base and 4 bases, in that order; junction bases with no gene match: 7. The CDR3 reads CASSLTSGRVQYNEQFF. CDR3 sequence (DNA): TGTGCCAGCAGCTTGACTAGCGGGAGAGTCCAGTACAATGAGCAGTTCTTC.

The V call is TRBV6-2 or TRBV6-3, the J call TRBJ2-7; D might be TRBD2 (5 bases). Trimming left V 5 bases short and J 2 bases short, with 16 bases between. CDR1 and CDR2 (germline): MNHEY, SVGEGT. The CDR3 totals 15 residues. CDR3 sequence (DNA): TGTGCCAGCAGTGGAGGTCTAAGGAACACCTACGAGCAGTACTTC. Protein sequence: CASSGGLRNTYEQYF.